This T cell receptor (beta chain) appears in the sequencing data of a study of beta chain features in type 1 diabetes. Of the isolated RNA, all was reverse transcribed, and so the sequenced material was expressed TCRB transcripts. Data came from immunoSEQ multiplex PCR; TCRdb stores just in-frame clones and leaves some out. Counted here are 150,000 to 200,000 clones, 7% to 10% occurring once; the ten biggest clones make up under 2.5%. Sequencing was done on a sample of central memory CD4+ T cells from blood. The sequence was obtained from a woman between 18 and 29 years old in good health.

Here the CDR3 DNA reads TGTGCCAGCACCCAGAGCGGGGGGGCTCAAGATACGCAGTATTTT. It yields the protein CASTQSGGAQDTQYF. The chain has TRBV7-3 and TRBJ2-3, with 10 bases that match TRBD2. V dropped 7 bases and J dropped 5; count of bases not matched to a gene: 9. The CDR3 contains 15 residues. The V gene's germline CDR1 is SGHTA and CDR2 FQGTGA.